A selection of T cell receptor beta chains follows, all from one sample in a study of shared clonotypes between healthy human individuals. Some clones are missing from TCRdb's copy, which holds only in-frame ones; the method was immunoSEQ multiplex PCR. The sample consists of 2.5 million or so clones, just over 90% of them appearing once. Sequencing was performed on naive CD4+ T cells sorted from blood. The receptors were gathered from a young man in good health. CDR3s include the opening cysteine and the closing phenylalanine or tryptophan. Each record gives: V gene, clone size, D gene, J gene, CDR3 protein, CDR3 DNA. The D gene is left open where the match is weak. Clone size appears in some rows only: once, few, many, or a class for an expanded clone.

TRBV5-8	-	-	TRBJ1-2	CASKKFLGPSIYGYTF	TGTGCCAGCAAGAAATTCTTGGGTCCCTCTATATATGGCTACACCTTC
TRBV6-1	once	TRBD2	TRBJ2-1	CAIRKTSDNEQFF	TGTGCCATCCGAAAGACTAGCGACAATGAGCAGTTCTTC
TRBV30	-	-	TRBJ2-6	CACPKKGSGANVLTF	TGTGCCTGCCCCAAGAAGGGTTCTGGGGCCAACGTCCTGACTTTC
TRBV4-1	-	-	TRBJ1-3	CASSQVSPLAGNTIYF	TGCGCCAGCAGCCAAGTTTCCCCCCTAGCTGGAAACACCATATATTTT
TRBV11-2	-	-	TRBJ2-7	CASSSLQGGYEQYF	TGTGCCAGCAGCTCCCTCCAGGGGGGCTACGAGCAGTACTTC
TRBV2	-	TRBD2	TRBJ2-2	CASSLRTSGGGTTGELFF	TGTGCCAGCAGCCTTCGGACTAGCGGGGGGGGCACCACCGGGGAGCTGTTTTTT
TRBV6-1	-	-	TRBJ1-6	CASSAPTGSYNSPLHF	TGTGCCAGCAGTGCTCCCACAGGGTCCTATAATTCACCCCTCCACTTT
TRBV5-1	once	TRBD1	TRBJ1-1	CASSSGQGGTGAFF	TGCGCCAGCAGCTCCGGACAGGGCGGGACTGGAGCTTTCTTT
TRBV10-1	-	TRBD2	TRBJ2-7	CASSDGGSNHEQYF	TGCGCCAGCAGTGACGGCGGGAGCAACCACGAGCAGTACTTC
TRBV9	-	TRBD2	TRBJ2-3	CASSVGSGRESDTQYF	TGTGCCAGCAGCGTAGGGTCGGGGAGGGAGTCAGATACGCAGTATTTT
TRBV6-1	-	-	TRBJ1-1	CASIRARMNTEAFF	TGTGCCAGCATCAGGGCCAGGATGAACACTGAAGCTTTCTTT
TRBV5-1	-	-	TRBJ1-6	CASSTAVARNSYNSPLHF	TGCGCCAGCAGCACCGCCGTGGCCAGAAACTCCTATAATTCACCCCTCCACTTT
TRBV10-3	-	-	TRBJ1-4	CAISDGPRATNEKLFF	TGTGCCATCAGTGATGGGCCTAGAGCAACTAATGAAAAACTGTTTTTT
TRBV12-5	once	TRBD2	TRBJ2-7	CAPPRRKRDYEQYF	TGTGCTCCGCCGAGACGGAAGCGGGACTACGAGCAGTACTTC
TRBV7-2	-	-	TRBJ2-7	CASSLDGGGSYEQYF	TGTGCCAGCAGCTTGGACGGAGGGGGATCCTACGAGCAGTACTTC
TRBV14	-	-	TRBJ2-5	CASSQASGQQETQYF	TGTGCCAGCAGCCAAGCTAGCGGACAGCAAGAGACCCAGTACTTC
TRBV5-4	-	-	TRBJ2-3	CASSSQQGTDTQYF	TGTGCCAGCAGCTCCCAACAGGGTACAGATACGCAGTATTTT
TRBV6-5	-	-	TRBJ1-4	CASTDVEKLFF	TGTGCCAGCACCGACGTTGAAAAACTGTTTTTT
TRBV10-3	-	-	TRBJ1-5	CAISENINSNQPQHF	TGTGCCATCAGTGAGAACATTAATAGCAATCAGCCCCAGCATTTT
TRBV6-1	-	TRBD1	TRBJ1-2	CASSGGDSLYGYTF	TGTGCCAGCAGTGGAGGGGACAGCCTTTATGGCTACACCTTC
TRBV29-1	-	TRBD2	TRBJ2-3	CSVEDILAGADTQYF	TGCAGCGTTGAGGATATCCTAGCGGGGGCTGATACGCAGTATTTT
TRBV5-1	once	TRBD1	TRBJ1-6	CASSLQGSDSPLHF	TGCGCCAGCAGCTTACAGGGGTCAGATTCACCCCTCCACTTT
TRBV19	-	-	TRBJ1-1	CASSPPGGNTEAFF	TGTGCCAGTAGCCCCCCGGGGGGAAATACTGAAGCTTTCTTT
TRBV19	-	-	TRBJ2-1	CASSISTINEQFF	TGTGCCAGTAGTATTTCGACTATCAATGAGCAGTTCTTC
TRBV18	-	TRBD2	TRBJ2-1	CASATSLAGDNEQFF	TGTGCCAGCGCCACCAGCCTAGCGGGAGACAATGAGCAGTTCTTC
TRBV30	once	TRBD1	TRBJ1-4	CAWRTQGSGEKLFF	TGTGCCTGGAGGACACAGGGGAGTGGGGAAAAACTGTTTTTT
TRBV5-1	-	-	TRBJ2-1	CASSPDSNEQFF	TGCGCCAGCAGCCCCGACTCCAATGAGCAGTTCTTC
TRBV2	-	-	TRBJ2-5	CASRQVKETQYF	TGTGCCAGCAGACAGGTAAAAGAGACCCAGTACTTC
TRBV5-1	-	TRBD1	TRBJ1-4	CASSHRGEGEKLFF	TGCGCCAGCTCACACAGGGGCGAGGGTGAAAAACTGTTTTTT
TRBV7-2	-	TRBD1	TRBJ2-2	CASSERGQGAGELFF	TGTGCCAGCAGCGAAAGAGGACAGGGGGCCGGGGAGCTGTTTTTT
TRBV5-1	-	-	TRBJ2-3	CASSPLRTINTQYF	TGCGCCAGCAGCCCCCTCCGGACTATAAATACGCAGTATTTT
TRBV30	-	-	TRBJ1-5	CAWRKQGTSNQPQHF	TGTGCCTGGAGGAAACAGGGTACGAGCAATCAGCCCCAGCATTTT
TRBV2	-	TRBD2	TRBJ2-1	CASPNRGEGDEQFF	TGTGCCAGCCCGAATCGGGGGGAAGGGGATGAGCAGTTCTTC
TRBV7-2	-	-	TRBJ1-5	CASSAGTVTQPQHF	TGTGCCAGCAGCGCCGGGACGGTGACTCAGCCCCAGCATTTT
TRBV28	-	TRBD2	TRBJ2-1	CASSGSAAGAGDEQFF	TGTGCCAGCAGTGGTTCGGCAGCGGGGGCCGGGGATGAGCAGTTCTTC
TRBV10-3	-	TRBD2	TRBJ2-1	CAISEPGLAGDEQFF	TGTGCCATCAGTGAGCCCGGACTAGCGGGAGATGAGCAGTTCTTC
TRBV19	-	-	TRBJ1-2	CASSLKDYGYTF	TGTGCCAGTAGCCTTAAGGACTATGGCTACACCTTC
TRBV6-1	-	TRBD1	TRBJ1-5	CASSERTGNQPQHF	TGTGCCAGCAGTGAGAGGACAGGGAATCAGCCCCAGCATTTT
TRBV25-1	-	-	TRBJ2-3	CASSVTDTQYF	TGTGCCAGCAGTGTCACAGATACGCAGTATTTT